The next 16 T cell receptor beta chains were all read from a single sample in a study of response to subunit inactivated influenza vaccine. TCRdb ran MiXCR on the RT-PCR reads and lists one entry per CDR3 protein. Of hundreds of thousands of distinct CDR3 sequences listed, approximately 15% were seen once; the top ten hold 11%. The specimen comprised PBMCs from blood, sampled 11 to 12 days after vaccination. The receptors shown here come from a man aged 50-60 years who received an inactivated influenza vaccine.

The V and J genes are TRBV7-9 and TRBJ1-1; tentatively, D is TRBD1 (5 bases). V lost 5 bases, J lost 8 bases, and 12 bases lay in between. There are 12 residues in the CDR3. Germline V CDR1 and CDR2: SEHNR, FQNEAQ (reference sequence). The chain's CDR3 is CASSRGGIEAFF. CDR3 coding DNA: TGTGCCAGCAGCCGTGGGGGGATAGAAGCTTTCTTT.

This clonotype was counted many times. This sequence joins TRBV5-1 and TRBJ1-1; D unresolved. Germline CDR1 SGHRS, CDR2 YFSETQ. V was cut by 0 bases and J by 2 bases, with 8 bases left in between. The CDR3 is 14 amino acids. The CDR3 DNA is TGCGCCAGCAGCTTGGGGCAGCCAAACACTGAAGCTTTCTTT. Protein sequence: CASSLGQPNTEAFF.

This chain joins TRBV3-1 and TRBJ2-7; tentatively, D is TRBD1 (6 bases). CDR1 and CDR2 (germline): LGHDT, YNNKEL (reference sequence). The germline V and J ends were trimmed by 8 bases and 4 bases, with 18 bases remaining between them. The CDR3 sequence is 14 residues long. CDR3 amino acids: CASGRGGRGYEQYF. Written as DNA, the CDR3 is TGTGCCAGCGGCCGGGGTGGCAGGGGTTACGAGCAGTACTTC.

The sample holds a few counts of this clonotype. The rearrangement links TRBV15 to TRBJ2-2; 7 bases fit TRBD1. CDR3 length equals 15 residues. Trimming at V came to 5 bases and at J to 2 bases, leaving 5 bases not matched to a gene. The germline V gene encodes CDR1 LNHNV and CDR2 YYDKDF (reference sequence). The chain's CDR3 is CATSPDRVNTGELFF. In nucleotides, the CDR3 is TGTGCCACCAGCCCAGACAGGGTCAACACCGGGGAGCTGTTTTTT.

The chain links TRBV5-1 to TRBJ2-2; weak D call: TRBD1 (6 bases). The CDR3 has 15 amino acids. Per germline, CDR1 SGHRS and CDR2 YFSETQ. Trimming took off 4 bases at V and 4 bases at J, with 14 bases between the two ends. CDR3 protein: CASSGTGTSTGELFF. CDR3 bases: TGCGCCAGCAGCGGAACCGGGACAAGCACCGGGGAGCTGTTTTTT.

The chain joins TRBV10-3 to TRBJ2-2; 9 positions agree with TRBD1. The ends lost 6 bases at V and 1 base at J; junction bases unmatched: 12. This CDR3 has 18 residues. CDR1 and CDR2 (germline): ENHRY, SYGVKD. The CDR3 region has the DNA TGTGCCATCAGCTCCGGGACAGGGTATACATGGAACACCGGGGAGCTGTTTTTT. It specifies CAISSGTGYTWNTGELFF.

This clonotype was seen more than once but under ten times. The CDR3 reads CASSLEGWTEAFF. DNA for the CDR3: TGTGCCAGCAGCTTAGAGGGATGGACTGAAGCTTTCTTT. This chain uses TRBV7-9 with TRBJ1-1; no clear D gene. CDR1 SEHNR and CDR2 FQNEAQ come from the germline V gene (reference sequence). This CDR3 spans 13 amino acids. Trimming took off 1 base at V and 5 bases at J, with 8 bases between the two ends.

The genes are TRBV2 and TRBJ1-1, with D perhaps matching TRBD1 (5 bases). V shed 6 bases and J shed 4 bases, with 12 bases lying between them. CDR1 SNHLY and CDR2 FYNNEI come from the germline V gene. CDR3 length: 13 residues. The CDR3: CASRLAGRTEAFF. The DNA for the CDR3 is TGTGCCAGCAGGTTAGCAGGGCGCACTGAAGCTTTCTTT. Variable domain in full (rest from reference TRBV2 and TRBJ1-1): EPEVTQTPSHQVTQMGQEVILRCVPISNHLYFYWYRQILGQKVEFLVSFYNNEISEKSEIFDDQFSVERPDGSNFTLKIRSTKLEDSAMYFCASRLAGRTEAFFGQGTRLTVV.

As to this clonotype: This CDR3 is missing its conserved last phenylalanine or tryptophan, likely due to a read error. This chain links TRBV7-2 with TRBJ2-1, with 9 bases identical to TRBD2. The CDR3 contains 14 residues. Germline values: CDR1 SGHTA, CDR2 FQGNSA. J lost 3 bases, V lost 6 bases, and 3 bases had no gene match. The CDR3 reads CASRRGGGYNEQFL. CDR3 DNA sequence: TGTGCCAGCAGACGCGGGGGGGGCTACAATGAGCAGTTCCTC.

This clonotype appeared a few times. This chain links TRBV5-1 with TRBJ1-5, with TRBD1 matching over 9 bases. Trimming cost V 1 base and J 5 bases; bases outside gene matches: 4. The V gene's germline CDR1 is SGHRS and CDR2 YFSETQ. The CDR3 is made up of 15 amino acids. The CDR3 region is CASSLRTGEDQPQHF. In DNA form, the CDR3 reads TGCGCCAGCAGCTTGAGGACAGGGGAGGATCAGCCCCAGCATTTT.

This clonotype was counted at least ten times. The J gene is TRBJ2-1, the V gene TRBV10-3, with TRBD2 matching over 11 bases. J was trimmed by 9 bases and V by 4 bases; bases with no gene match: 20. CDR3 size: 19 residues. CDR1 and CDR2 from the germline V gene are ENHRY and SYGVKD. Written as DNA, the CDR3 is TGTGCCATCAGTGGGCCCACTAGCGGGAGAAATATGGAGGTGGGTGAGCAGTTCTTC. Its translation: CAISGPTSGRNMEVGEQFF.

The chain joins TRBV12-3 or TRBV12-4 to TRBJ2-1, with D perhaps TRBD1 (6 bases). The CDR3 has 14 amino acids. The V end was cut by 6 bases, the J end by 3 bases, with 12 bases between. CDR3 in amino acids: CASSLGALYNEQFF. CDR3 nucleotide sequence: TGTGCCAGCAGCCTGGGGGCGCTCTACAATGAGCAGTTCTTC.

V usage is TRBV7-2 and J usage is TRBJ1-5; D is ambiguous. Germline CDR1 SGHTA, CDR2 FQGNSA. The CDR3 is 14 residues long. Deletions cut 4 bases from V and 2 bases from J, with 9 bases between. The CDR3 nucleotides are TGTGCCAGCAGCTCAGGAATGGGCAATCAGCCCCAGCATTTT. Protein sequence: CASSSGMGNQPQHF.

Only a few counts were recorded for this clonotype. The chain couples TRBV6-6 to TRBJ2-1; D is unclear. CDR1 is MNHNY and CDR2 is SVGAGI in the germline V gene (reference sequence). The ends were cut back, 6 bases at V and 6 bases at J, with 9 bases in the middle. This CDR3 has 12 amino acids. Here the CDR3 reads CASSIRANEQFF. The DNA for the CDR3 is TGTGCCAGCAGCATTCGCGCCAATGAGCAGTTCTTC.

There are many counts of this clonotype. The chain is built from TRBV27 and TRBJ2-3; 7 bases align to TRBD2. The J segment lost 6 bases and the V segment lost 0 bases, leaving 6 bases of the junction unmatched. This CDR3 is built from 15 residues. The germline V gene has CDR1 MNHEY and CDR2 SMNVEV (reference sequence). CDR3 nucleotides: TGTGCCAGCAGTTTATCGGGAGGGCCGCTGGATACGCAGTATTTT. Residues: CASSLSGGPLDTQYF.

This clonotype was seen a few times. This chain links TRBV7-9 with TRBJ2-1, with 10 bases lining up with TRBD2. After removal of 6 bases from V and 5 bases from J, the junction contained 7 bases not matched to a gene. The CDR3 is made up of 15 amino acids. Looked up from germline, CDR1 is SEHNR and CDR2 is FQNEAQ (reference sequence). Written as DNA, the CDR3 is TGTGCCAGCAGTTTATCTAGCGGGAGCCACAATGAGCAGTTCTTC. Amino acids: CASSLSSGSHNEQFF.